This T cell receptor (beta chain) is from a study of cytomegalovirus exposure and HLA in healthy donors. Study-level points and caveats: The authors enumerated 164 TCR beta chains as linked to cytomegalovirus. In a later analysis, TCR beta V- and J-gene trimming showed a link to a missense DCLRE1C variant.

The germline V and J ends were trimmed by 2 bases and 0 bases, with 3 bases remaining between them. Germline assignment: CDR1 SGHTS and CDR2 YDEGEE. This CDR3 is built from 13 residues. Amplification used 60 Vbeta primers and 13 Jbeta primers. Original methodology: Among the unique TCR beta chains that a later analysis counted, 70 million to 85 million in all, 10 million to 13 million were shared. Sequencing used immunoSEQ multiplex PCR; TCRdb keeps in-frame clones, though not all of them. V, J and clone size are those of that table, while D and trimming were read from the DNA. The table records some 150,000 clones, about 86% of them present only once. Points on this clone: Its target is not known.

This TCR derives from a woman aged 25 to 39 in good health and CMV-seronegative. The sequenced sample consisted of PBMCs. The chain joins TRBV5-8 to TRBJ1-5; no clear D. CDR3 coding DNA: TGTGCCAGCAGCTTACATAGCAATCAGCCCCAGCATTTT. Its protein is CASSLHSNQPQHF.